The rows below give T cell receptor beta chains drawn from one sample of a study of T cell responses to AZD1222 COVID-19 vaccine. Libraries were prepared by immunoSEQ multiplex PCR; TCRdb keeps only in-frame clonotypes and omits some of them. The profile shows 180,000 or so clones, roughly nine tenths of them singletons. The sequenced sample was peripheral blood, obtained 28 days after the second AZD1222 dose. Receptor source: an adult who received the AZD1222 COVID-19 vaccine. Both conserved end residues are part of each CDR3. Each record gives: D gene, V gene, CDR3 protein. D genes are given only for firm matches.

D gene: -
V gene: TRBV15
CDR3 protein: CATSSLGAYTF

D gene: -
V gene: TRBV7-6
CDR3 protein: CASSLDGAVLLSEQFF

D gene: TRBD2
V gene: TRBV25-1
CDR3 protein: CASSDPAGSGTDTQYF

D gene: -
V gene: TRBV7-7
CDR3 protein: CASSLGDTYEQYF

D gene: -
V gene: TRBV19
CDR3 protein: CASSIRTAQETQYF

D gene: -
V gene: TRBV6-5
CDR3 protein: CASSYGLGAYEQYF

D gene: TRBD2
V gene: TRBV3-1/TRBV3-2
CDR3 protein: CASSQEGLAGYEQYF

D gene: -
V gene: TRBV11-2
CDR3 protein: CASSGQMGMNTEAFF

D gene: -
V gene: TRBV11-2
CDR3 protein: CASSLNAPDTQYF

D gene: -
V gene: TRBV11-1
CDR3 protein: CASSLVGPRSAFF

D gene: -
V gene: TRBV20-1
CDR3 protein: CSAMGNTEAFF

D gene: -
V gene: TRBV5-6
CDR3 protein: CASSYTGNWRGYTF

D gene: -
V gene: TRBV7-2
CDR3 protein: CASSLRGSDSPLHF

D gene: TRBD2
V gene: TRBV5-1
CDR3 protein: CASSPGASGRAKNIQYF

D gene: TRBD1
V gene: TRBV2
CDR3 protein: CAIQTGYFTEAFF

D gene: -
V gene: TRBV7-3
CDR3 protein: CASSFGRGYEQYF

D gene: -
V gene: TRBV6-5
CDR3 protein: CASRGIGTQYF

D gene: TRBD1
V gene: TRBV29-1
CDR3 protein: CSVDRGRGPGRTEAFF

D gene: TRBD1
V gene: TRBV29-1
CDR3 protein: CSARTGDGYTF

D gene: TRBD1
V gene: TRBV27
CDR3 protein: CASRAGQVTSYEQYF

D gene: -
V gene: TRBV4-2
CDR3 protein: CASSQGQSQPQHF

D gene: TRBD1
V gene: TRBV2
CDR3 protein: CASSETRTGGTGELFF

D gene: -
V gene: TRBV7-8
CDR3 protein: CASSYQLGYNSPLHF

D gene: -
V gene: TRBV12-3/TRBV12-4
CDR3 protein: CASSLDFNYGYTF

D gene: -
V gene: TRBV4-2
CDR3 protein: CASSQVAAAETQYF

D gene: TRBD2
V gene: TRBV19
CDR3 protein: CASSIAGLAGGLHQSSYNEQFF

D gene: -
V gene: TRBV5-1
CDR3 protein: CASSLVPDTNYGYTF

D gene: TRBD1
V gene: TRBV19
CDR3 protein: CASSSDRGGNQPQHF

D gene: -
V gene: TRBV19
CDR3 protein: CASKNRANTGELFF

D gene: TRBD1
V gene: TRBV4-1
CDR3 protein: CASSQGQTYGYTF

D gene: -
V gene: TRBV5-1
CDR3 protein: CASSFSGSGYTF

D gene: TRBD2
V gene: TRBV5-1
CDR3 protein: CASSLLAGGGYEQYF

D gene: TRBD2
V gene: TRBV2
CDR3 protein: CASTGLAGTYEQYF

D gene: -
V gene: TRBV3-1/TRBV3-2
CDR3 protein: CASRELGGELFF

D gene: TRBD1
V gene: TRBV5-6
CDR3 protein: CASSLAGRWTGVNTEAFF

D gene: -
V gene: TRBV3-1/TRBV3-2
CDR3 protein: CASSQAGANYGYTF

D gene: -
V gene: TRBV3-1/TRBV3-2
CDR3 protein: CASSRGQNARGYTF

D gene: -
V gene: TRBV19
CDR3 protein: CASSSRTEAFF

D gene: -
V gene: TRBV7-4
CDR3 protein: CASSPFTTSGPPSNQPQHF

D gene: TRBD1
V gene: TRBV29-1
CDR3 protein: CSYQTGAVSYNEQFF

D gene: TRBD1
V gene: TRBV7-2
CDR3 protein: CASSLRTGGYTEQYF

D gene: -
V gene: TRBV21-1
CDR3 protein: CASSKLSKGQAKIYNEQFF